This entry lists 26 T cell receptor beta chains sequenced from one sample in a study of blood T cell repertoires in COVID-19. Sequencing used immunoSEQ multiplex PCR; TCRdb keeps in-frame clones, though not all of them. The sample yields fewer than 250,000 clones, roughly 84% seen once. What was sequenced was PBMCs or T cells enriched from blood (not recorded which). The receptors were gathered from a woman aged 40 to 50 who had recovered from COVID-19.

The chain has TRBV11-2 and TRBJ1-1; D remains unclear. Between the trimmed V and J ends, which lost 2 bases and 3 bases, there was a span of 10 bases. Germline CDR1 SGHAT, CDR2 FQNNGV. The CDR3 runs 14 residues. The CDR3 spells CASSLWSTYTEAFF. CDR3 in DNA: TGTGCCAGCAGCTTATGGTCTACGTACACTGAAGCTTTCTTT.

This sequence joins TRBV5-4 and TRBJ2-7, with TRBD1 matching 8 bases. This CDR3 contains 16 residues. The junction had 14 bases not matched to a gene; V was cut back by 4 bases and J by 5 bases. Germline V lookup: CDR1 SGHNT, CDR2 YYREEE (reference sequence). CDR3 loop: CASSPGGAGGKNEQYF. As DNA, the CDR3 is TGTGCCAGCAGCCCTGGCGGGGCAGGGGGCAAGAACGAGCAGTACTTC.

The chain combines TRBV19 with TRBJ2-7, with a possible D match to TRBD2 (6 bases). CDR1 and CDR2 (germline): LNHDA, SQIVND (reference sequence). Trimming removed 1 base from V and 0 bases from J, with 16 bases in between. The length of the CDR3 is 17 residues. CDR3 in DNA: TGTGCCAGTAGTATAGCTTGGAGGGGCAAGGGCTCCTACGAGCAGTACTTC. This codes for CASSIAWRGKGSYEQYF. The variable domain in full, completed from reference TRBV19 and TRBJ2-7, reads DGGITQSPKYLFRKEGQNVTLSCEQNLNHDAMYWYRQDPGQGLRLIYYSQIVNDFQKGDIAEGYSVSREKKESFPLTVTSAQKNPTAFYLCASSIAWRGKGSYEQYFGPGTRLTVT.

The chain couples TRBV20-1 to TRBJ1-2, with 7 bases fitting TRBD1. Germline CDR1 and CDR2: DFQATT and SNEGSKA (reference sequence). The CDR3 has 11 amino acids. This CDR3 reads CTSGGKGGYTF. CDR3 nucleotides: TGCACCTCAGGGGGGAAGGGTGGCTACACCTTC.

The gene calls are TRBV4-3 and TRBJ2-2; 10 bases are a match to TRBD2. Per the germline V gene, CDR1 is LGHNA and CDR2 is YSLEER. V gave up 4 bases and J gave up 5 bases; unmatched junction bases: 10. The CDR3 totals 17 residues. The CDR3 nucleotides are TGCGCCAGCAGCCCCCCCTTAGCGGGAGGATGGACCGGGGAGCTGTTTTTT. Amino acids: CASSPPLAGGWTGELFF.

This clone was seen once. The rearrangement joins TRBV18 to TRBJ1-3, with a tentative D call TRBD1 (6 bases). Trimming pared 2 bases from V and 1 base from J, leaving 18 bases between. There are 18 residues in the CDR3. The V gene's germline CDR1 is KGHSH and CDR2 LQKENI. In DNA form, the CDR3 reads TGTGCCAGCTCACCAGGCGGCCTAGGACAGTTATCTGGAAACACCATATATTTT. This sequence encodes CASSPGGLGQLSGNTIYF.

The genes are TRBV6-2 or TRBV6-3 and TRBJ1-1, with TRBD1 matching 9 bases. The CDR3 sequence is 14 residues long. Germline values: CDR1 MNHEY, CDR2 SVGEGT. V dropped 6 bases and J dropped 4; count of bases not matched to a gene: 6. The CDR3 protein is CASSLLTGGTEAFF. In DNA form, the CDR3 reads TGTGCCAGCAGCCTTCTGACAGGGGGCACTGAAGCTTTCTTT.

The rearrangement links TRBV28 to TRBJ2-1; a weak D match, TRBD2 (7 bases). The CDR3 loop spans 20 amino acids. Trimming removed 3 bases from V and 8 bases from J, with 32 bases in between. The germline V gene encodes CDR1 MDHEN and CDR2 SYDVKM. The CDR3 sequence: CASSFFLGWEGVGNFDEQFF. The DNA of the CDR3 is TGTGCCAGCAGTTTCTTCCTAGGTTGGGAGGGGGTGGGCAATTTCGATGAGCAGTTCTTC. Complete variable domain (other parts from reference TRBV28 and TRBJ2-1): DVKVTQSSRYLVKRTGEKVFLECVQDMDHENMFWYRQDPGLGLRLIYFSYDVKMKEKGDIPEGYSVSREKKERFSLILESASTNQTSMYLCASSFFLGWEGVGNFDEQFFGPGTRLTVL.

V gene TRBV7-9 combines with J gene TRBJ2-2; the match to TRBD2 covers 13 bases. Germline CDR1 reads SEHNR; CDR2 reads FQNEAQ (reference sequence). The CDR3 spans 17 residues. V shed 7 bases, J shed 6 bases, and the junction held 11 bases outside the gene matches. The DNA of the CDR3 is TGTGCCAGCAACTTGGGACTAGCGGGAATTTTAGCCGGGGAGCTGTTTTTT. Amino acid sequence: CASNLGLAGILAGELFF.

The CDR3 reads CASRRTEEGPQHF. The DNA of the CDR3 is TGTGCCAGCCGAAGAACTGAGGAGGGGCCCCAGCATTTT. This rearrangement joins TRBV6-5 to TRBJ1-5; unclear D gene. V dropped 8 bases and J dropped 9 bases, with 17 bases sitting between them. The CDR3 loop spans 13 amino acids. CDR1 is MNHEY and CDR2 is SVGAGI in the germline V gene.

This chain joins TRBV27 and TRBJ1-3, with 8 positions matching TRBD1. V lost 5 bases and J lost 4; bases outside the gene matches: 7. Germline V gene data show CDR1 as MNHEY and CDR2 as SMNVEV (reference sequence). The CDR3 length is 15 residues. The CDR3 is CASSPQGARGNTIYF. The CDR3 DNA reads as TGTGCCAGCAGTCCTCAGGGGGCGCGGGGAAACACCATATATTTT.

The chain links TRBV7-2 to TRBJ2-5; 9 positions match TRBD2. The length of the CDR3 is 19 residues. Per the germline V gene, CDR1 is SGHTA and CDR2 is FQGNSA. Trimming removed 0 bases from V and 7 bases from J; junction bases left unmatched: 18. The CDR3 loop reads CASSLAPPVQASGMGTQYF. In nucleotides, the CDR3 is TGTGCCAGCAGCTTAGCCCCCCCCGTGCAGGCTAGCGGGATGGGGACCCAGTACTTC.

The CDR3 region is CASSLRVLGANVLTF. The CDR3 DNA reads as TGTGCCAGCAGCTTACGGGTCCTTGGGGCCAACGTCCTGACTTTC. The chain carries TRBV7-8 and TRBJ2-6; D gene unclear. Germline V gives CDR1 SGHVS, CDR2 FQNEAQ. The CDR3 extends over 15 amino acids. V dropped 2 bases and J dropped 3 bases, with 8 bases sitting between them. Together with reference TRBV7-8 and TRBJ2-6, the CDR3 gives the full variable domain: GAGVSQSPRYKVAKRGQDVALRCDPISGHVSLFWYQQALGQGPEFLTYFQNEAQLDKSGLPSDRFFAERPEGSVSTLKIQRTQQEDSAVYLCASSLRVLGANVLTFGAGSRLTVL.

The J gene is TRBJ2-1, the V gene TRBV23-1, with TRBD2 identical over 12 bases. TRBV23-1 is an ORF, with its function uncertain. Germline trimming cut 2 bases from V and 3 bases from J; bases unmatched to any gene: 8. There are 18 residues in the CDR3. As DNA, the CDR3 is TGCGCCAGCAGTCAAGTCGGACTAGCGGGAACCTGCTACAATGAGCAGTTCTTC. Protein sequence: CASSQVGLAGTCYNEQFF.

CDR3 in amino acids: CASRGAGNYGYTF. As DNA, the CDR3 is TGTGCCAGCAGAGGCGCGGGGAACTATGGCTACACCTTC. This chain joins TRBV27 and TRBJ1-2, with D hard to call. The ends were cut back, 6 bases at V and 2 bases at J, with 10 bases in the middle. The CDR3 totals 13 residues. CDR1 and CDR2 (germline): MNHEY, SMNVEV (reference sequence).

Written as DNA, the CDR3 is TGTGCCAGCAGTGGGTGGGGCAGGGATCAGCCCCAGCATTTT. This gives the protein CASSGWGRDQPQHF. The gene calls are TRBV27 and TRBJ1-5, with TRBD1 as a possible D gene (5 bases). The ends were cut back, 5 bases at V and 5 bases at J, with 13 bases in the middle. The germline V gene has CDR1 MNHEY and CDR2 SMNVEV (reference sequence). This CDR3 contains 14 residues.

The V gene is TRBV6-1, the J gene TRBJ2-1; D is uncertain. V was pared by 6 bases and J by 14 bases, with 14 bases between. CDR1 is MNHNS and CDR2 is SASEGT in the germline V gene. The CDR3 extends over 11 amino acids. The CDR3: CASRAQRAKFF. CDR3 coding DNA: TGTGCCAGCAGAGCGCAGAGAGCAAAGTTCTTC.

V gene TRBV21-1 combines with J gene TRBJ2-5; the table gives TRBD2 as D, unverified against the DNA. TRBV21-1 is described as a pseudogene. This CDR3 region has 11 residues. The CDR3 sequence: CAGAGGETQYF. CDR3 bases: TGTGCCGGTGCTGGCGGAGAGACCCAGTACTTC.

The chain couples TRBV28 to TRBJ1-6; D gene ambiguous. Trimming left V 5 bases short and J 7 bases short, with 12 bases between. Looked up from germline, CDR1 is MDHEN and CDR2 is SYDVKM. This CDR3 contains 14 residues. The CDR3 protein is CASSPTTYNSPLHF. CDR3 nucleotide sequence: TGTGCCAGCAGTCCAACTACTTACAATTCACCCCTCCACTTT.

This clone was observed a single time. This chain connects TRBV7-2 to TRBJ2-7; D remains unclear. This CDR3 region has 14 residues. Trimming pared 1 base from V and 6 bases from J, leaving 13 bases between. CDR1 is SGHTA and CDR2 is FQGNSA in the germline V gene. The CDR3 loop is CASSLGITVGEQYV. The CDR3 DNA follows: TGTGCCAGCAGCTTAGGAATCACGGTCGGCGAGCAGTACGTC.

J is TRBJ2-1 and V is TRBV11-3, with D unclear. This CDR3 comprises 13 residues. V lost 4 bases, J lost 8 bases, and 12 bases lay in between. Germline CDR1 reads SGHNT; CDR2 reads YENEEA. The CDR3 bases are TGTGCCAGCAGCTCTCATAGCATTCATGAGCAGTTCTTC. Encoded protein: CASSSHSIHEQFF.

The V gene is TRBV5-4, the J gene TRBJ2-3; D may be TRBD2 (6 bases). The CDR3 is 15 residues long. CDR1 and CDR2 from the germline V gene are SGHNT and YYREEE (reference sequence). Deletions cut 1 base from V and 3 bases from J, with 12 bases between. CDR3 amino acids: CASSLRERGTDTQYF. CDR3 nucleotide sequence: TGTGCCAGCAGCTTGCGGGAGAGAGGGACAGATACGCAGTATTTT.

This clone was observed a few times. The CDR3, as DNA: TGTGCCAGTAGTATGCGTTTGAATGAGCAGTTCTTC. Amino acid sequence: CASSMRLNEQFF. The genes are TRBV19 and TRBJ2-1; D unresolved. The CDR3 sequence is 12 residues long. Per germline, CDR1 LNHDA and CDR2 SQIVND (reference sequence). V dropped 3 bases and J dropped 7 bases, with 7 bases sitting between them.

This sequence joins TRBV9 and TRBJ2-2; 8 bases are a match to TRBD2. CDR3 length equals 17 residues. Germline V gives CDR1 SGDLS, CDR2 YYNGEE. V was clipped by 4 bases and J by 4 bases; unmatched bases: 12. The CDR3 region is CASSPPYRGGGTGELFF. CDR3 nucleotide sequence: TGTGCCAGCAGCCCTCCTTATCGGGGGGGCGGCACCGGGGAGCTGTTTTTT.

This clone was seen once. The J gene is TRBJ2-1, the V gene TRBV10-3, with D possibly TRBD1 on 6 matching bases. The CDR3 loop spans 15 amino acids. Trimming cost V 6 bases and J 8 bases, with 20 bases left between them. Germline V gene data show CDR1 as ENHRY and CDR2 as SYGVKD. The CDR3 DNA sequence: TGTGCCATCAGGGGGGTAACAGGGATTCTTGATGAGCAGTTCTTC. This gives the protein CAIRGVTGILDEQFF.

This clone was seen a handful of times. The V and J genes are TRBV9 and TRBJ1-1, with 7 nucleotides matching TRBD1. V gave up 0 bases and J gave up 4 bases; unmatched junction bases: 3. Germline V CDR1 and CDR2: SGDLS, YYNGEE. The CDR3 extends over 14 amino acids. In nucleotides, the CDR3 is TGTGCCAGCAGCGTAGGACAGGGAAGCACTGAAGCTTTCTTT. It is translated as CASSVGQGSTEAFF.